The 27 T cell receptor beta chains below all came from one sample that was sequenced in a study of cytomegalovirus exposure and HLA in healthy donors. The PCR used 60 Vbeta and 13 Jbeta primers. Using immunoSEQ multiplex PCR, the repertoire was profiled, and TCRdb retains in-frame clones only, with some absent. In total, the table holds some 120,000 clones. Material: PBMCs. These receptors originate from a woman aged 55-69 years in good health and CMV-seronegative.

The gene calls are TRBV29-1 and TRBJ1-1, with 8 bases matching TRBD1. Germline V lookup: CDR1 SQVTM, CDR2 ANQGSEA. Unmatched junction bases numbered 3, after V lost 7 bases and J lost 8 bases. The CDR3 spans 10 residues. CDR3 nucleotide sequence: TGCAGCGCCGACAGGGGAGAAGCTTTCTTT. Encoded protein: CSADRGEAFF.

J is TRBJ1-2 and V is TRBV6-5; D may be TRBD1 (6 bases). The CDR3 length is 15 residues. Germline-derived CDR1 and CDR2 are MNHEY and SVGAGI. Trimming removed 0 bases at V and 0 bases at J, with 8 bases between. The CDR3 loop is CASSYSRTANYGYTF. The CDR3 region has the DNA TGTGCCAGCAGTTACTCCCGGACAGCTAACTATGGCTACACCTTC.

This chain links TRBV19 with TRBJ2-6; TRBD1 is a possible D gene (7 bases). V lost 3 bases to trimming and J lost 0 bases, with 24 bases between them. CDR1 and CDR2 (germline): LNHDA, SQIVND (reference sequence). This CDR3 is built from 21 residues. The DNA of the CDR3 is TGTGCCAGTAGTATTGAGGGGAACGGCAGGGGGGCCCACTCTGGGGCCAACGTCCTGACTTTC. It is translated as CASSIEGNGRGAHSGANVLTF. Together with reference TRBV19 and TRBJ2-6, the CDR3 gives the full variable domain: DGGITQSPKYLFRKEGQNVTLSCEQNLNHDAMYWYRQDPGQGLRLIYYSQIVNDFQKGDIAEGYSVSREKKESFPLTVTSAQKNPTAFYLCASSIEGNGRGAHSGANVLTFGAGSRLTVL.

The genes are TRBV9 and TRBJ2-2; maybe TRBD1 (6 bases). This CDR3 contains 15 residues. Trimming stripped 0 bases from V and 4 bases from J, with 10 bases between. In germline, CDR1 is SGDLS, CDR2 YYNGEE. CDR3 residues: CASSVDRVPTGELFF. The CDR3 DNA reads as TGTGCCAGCAGCGTAGACAGGGTCCCCACCGGGGAGCTGTTTTTT.

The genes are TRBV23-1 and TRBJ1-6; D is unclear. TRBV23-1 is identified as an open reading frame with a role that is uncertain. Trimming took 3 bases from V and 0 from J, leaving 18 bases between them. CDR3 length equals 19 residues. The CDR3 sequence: CASSQGTIGLGSYNSPLHF. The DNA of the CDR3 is TGCGCCAGCAGTCAGGGCACCATAGGACTTGGCTCCTATAATTCACCCCTCCACTTT.

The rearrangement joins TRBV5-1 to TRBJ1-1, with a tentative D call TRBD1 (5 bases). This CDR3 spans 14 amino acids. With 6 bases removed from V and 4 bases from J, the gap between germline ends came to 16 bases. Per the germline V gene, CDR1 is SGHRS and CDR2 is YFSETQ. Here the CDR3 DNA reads TGCGCCAGCACCTCTACGGGGGGAGGCACTGAAGCTTTCTTT. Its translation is CASTSTGGGTEAFF.

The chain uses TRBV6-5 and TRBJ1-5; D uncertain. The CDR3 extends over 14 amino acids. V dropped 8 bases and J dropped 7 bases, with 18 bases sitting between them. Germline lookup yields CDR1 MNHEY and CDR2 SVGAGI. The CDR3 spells CASSRNRDIQPQHF. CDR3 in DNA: TGTGCCAGCTCGCGTAACCGAGATATACAGCCCCAGCATTTT.

Written as DNA, the CDR3 is TGTGCCATCAAGGGACAGACCCAAGAGACCCAGTACTTC. It yields the protein CAIKGQTQETQYF. This rearrangement joins TRBV10-3 to TRBJ2-5; the match to TRBD1 covers 7 bases. Trimming cost V 7 bases and J 1 base; bases outside gene matches: 3. This CDR3 has 13 residues. CDR1 and CDR2 (germline): ENHRY, SYGVKD.

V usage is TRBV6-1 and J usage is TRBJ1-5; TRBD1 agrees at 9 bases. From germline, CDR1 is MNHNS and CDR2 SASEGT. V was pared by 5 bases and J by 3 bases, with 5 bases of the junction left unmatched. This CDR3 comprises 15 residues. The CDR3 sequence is CASSLWTGDNQPQHF. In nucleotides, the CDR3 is TGTGCCAGCAGTTTATGGACAGGGGACAATCAGCCCCAGCATTTT.

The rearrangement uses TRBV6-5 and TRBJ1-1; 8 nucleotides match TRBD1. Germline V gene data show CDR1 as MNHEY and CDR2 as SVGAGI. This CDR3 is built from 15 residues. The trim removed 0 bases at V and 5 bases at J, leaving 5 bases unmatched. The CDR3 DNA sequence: TGTGCCAGCAGTTACTCGACAGGGGTCGGAACTGAAGCTTTCTTT. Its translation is CASSYSTGVGTEAFF.

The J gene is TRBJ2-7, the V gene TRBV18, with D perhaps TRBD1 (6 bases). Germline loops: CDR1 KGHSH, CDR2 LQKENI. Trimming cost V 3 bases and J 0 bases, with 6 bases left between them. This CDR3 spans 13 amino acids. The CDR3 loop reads CASSPDSSYEQYF. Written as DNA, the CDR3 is TGTGCCAGCTCACCGGACAGCTCCTACGAGCAGTACTTC.

The CDR3 DNA reads TGCGCCAGCAGCTCGCCGGGTGCGAACGAGCAGTACTTC. Translation gives CASSSPGANEQYF. The V call is TRBV5-1, the J call TRBJ2-7, with D uncertain. CDR1 is SGHRS and CDR2 is YFSETQ in the germline V gene. The germline V and J ends were trimmed by 3 bases and 5 bases, with 12 bases remaining between them. This CDR3 spans 13 amino acids. Variable domain in full (rest from reference TRBV5-1 and TRBJ2-7): KAGVTQTPRYLIKTRGQQVTLSCSPISGHRSVSWYQQTPGQGLQFLFEYFSETQRNKGNFPGRFSGRQFSNSRSEMNVSTLELGDSALYLCASSSPGANEQYFGPGTRLTVT.

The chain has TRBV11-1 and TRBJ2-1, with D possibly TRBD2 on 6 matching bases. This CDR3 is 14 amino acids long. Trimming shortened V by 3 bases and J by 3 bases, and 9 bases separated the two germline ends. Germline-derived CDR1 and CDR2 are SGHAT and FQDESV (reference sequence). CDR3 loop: CASSFGGNYNEQFF. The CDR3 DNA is TGTGCCAGCAGCTTTGGGGGGAACTACAATGAGCAGTTCTTC. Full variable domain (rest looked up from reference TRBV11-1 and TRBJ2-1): EAEVAQSPRYKITEKSQAVAFWCDPISGHATLYWYRQILGQGPELLVQFQDESVVDDSQLPKDRFSAERLKGVDSTLKIQPAELGDSAMYLCASSFGGNYNEQFFGPGTRLTVL.

The CDR3 coding sequence is TGCGCCAGCAGCAACGGGGGGAGTCTTACCTACGAGCAGTACTTC. Encoded protein: CASSNGGSLTYEQYF. This sequence joins TRBV5-1 and TRBJ2-7; 7 bases fit TRBD2. The V gene end was trimmed by 4 bases and the J gene end by 2 bases; junction bases not matched to a gene: 9. Germline CDR1 and CDR2: SGHRS and YFSETQ. The CDR3 has 15 amino acids. The full variable domain, in which reference TRBV5-1 and TRBJ2-7 provide the parts outside the CDR3, is KAGVTQTPRYLIKTRGQQVTLSCSPISGHRSVSWYQQTPGQGLQFLFEYFSETQRNKGNFPGRFSGRQFSNSRSEMNVSTLELGDSALYLCASSNGGSLTYEQYFGPGTRLTVT.

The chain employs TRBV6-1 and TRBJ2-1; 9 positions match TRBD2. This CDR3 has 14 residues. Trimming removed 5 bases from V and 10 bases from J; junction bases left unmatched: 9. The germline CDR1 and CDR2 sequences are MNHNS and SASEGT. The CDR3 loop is CASSPSGIGSEQFF. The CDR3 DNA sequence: TGTGCCAGCAGTCCTAGCGGGATAGGGTCAGAGCAGTTCTTC.

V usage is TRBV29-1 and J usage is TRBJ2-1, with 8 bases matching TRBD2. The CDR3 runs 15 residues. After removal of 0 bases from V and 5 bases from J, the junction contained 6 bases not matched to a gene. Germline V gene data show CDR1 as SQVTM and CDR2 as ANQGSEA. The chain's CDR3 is CSVEDAGGRNNEQFF. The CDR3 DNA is TGCAGCGTTGAAGATGCGGGAGGACGCAACAATGAGCAGTTCTTC.

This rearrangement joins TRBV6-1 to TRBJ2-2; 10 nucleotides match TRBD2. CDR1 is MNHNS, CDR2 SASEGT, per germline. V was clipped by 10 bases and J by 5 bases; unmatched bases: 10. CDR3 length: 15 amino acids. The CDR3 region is CATRPLAGVTGELFF. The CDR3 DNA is TGTGCCACCCGCCCCCTAGCGGGGGTGACCGGGGAGCTGTTTTTT.

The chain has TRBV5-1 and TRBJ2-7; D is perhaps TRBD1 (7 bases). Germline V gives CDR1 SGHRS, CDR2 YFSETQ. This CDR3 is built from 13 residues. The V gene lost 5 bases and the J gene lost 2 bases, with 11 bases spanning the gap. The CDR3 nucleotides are TGCGCCAGCAGGGAGGGGGCTGCCTACGAGCAGTACTTC. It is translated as CASREGAAYEQYF.

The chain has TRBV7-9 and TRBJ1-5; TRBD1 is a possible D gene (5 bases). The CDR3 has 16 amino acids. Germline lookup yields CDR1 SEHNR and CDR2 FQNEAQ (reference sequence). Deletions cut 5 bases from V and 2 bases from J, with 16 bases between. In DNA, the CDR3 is TGTGCCAGCAGCCCCCCTGGGGGGTCGGGCAATCAGCCCCAGCATTTT. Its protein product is CASSPPGGSGNQPQHF. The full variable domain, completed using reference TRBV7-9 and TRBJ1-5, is DTGVSQNPRHKITKRGQNVTFRCDPISEHNRLYWYRQTLGQGPEFLTYFQNEAQLEKSRLLSDRFSAERPKGSFSTLEIQRTEQGDSAMYLCASSPPGGSGNQPQHFGDGTRLSIL.

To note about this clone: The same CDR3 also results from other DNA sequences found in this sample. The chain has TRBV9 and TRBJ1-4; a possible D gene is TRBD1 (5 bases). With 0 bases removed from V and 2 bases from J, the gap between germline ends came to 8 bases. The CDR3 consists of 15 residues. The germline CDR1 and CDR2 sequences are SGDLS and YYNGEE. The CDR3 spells CASSVGQTTNEKLFF. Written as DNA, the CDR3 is TGTGCCAGCAGCGTAGGACAGACCACTAATGAAAAACTGTTTTTT.

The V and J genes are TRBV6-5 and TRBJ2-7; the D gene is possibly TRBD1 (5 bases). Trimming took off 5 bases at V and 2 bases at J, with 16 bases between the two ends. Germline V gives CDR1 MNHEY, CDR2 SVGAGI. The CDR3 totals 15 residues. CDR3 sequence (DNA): TGTGCCAGCAGTCCCGTAGTGACAGTGGCCTACGAGCAGTACTTC. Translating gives CASSPVVTVAYEQYF.

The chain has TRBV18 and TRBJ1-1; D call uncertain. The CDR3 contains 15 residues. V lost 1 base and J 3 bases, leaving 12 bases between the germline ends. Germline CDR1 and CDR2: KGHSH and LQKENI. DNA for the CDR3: TGTGCCAGCTCACCACAGGGAGGGTTGGACACTGAAGCTTTCTTT. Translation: CASSPQGGLDTEAFF.

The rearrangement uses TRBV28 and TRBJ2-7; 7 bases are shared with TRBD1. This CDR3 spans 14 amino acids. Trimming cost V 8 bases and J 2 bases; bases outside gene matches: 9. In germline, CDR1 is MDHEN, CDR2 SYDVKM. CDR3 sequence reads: CASLDRDSTYEQYF. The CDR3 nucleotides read TGTGCCAGCCTCGACCGGGACAGCACCTACGAGCAGTACTTC.

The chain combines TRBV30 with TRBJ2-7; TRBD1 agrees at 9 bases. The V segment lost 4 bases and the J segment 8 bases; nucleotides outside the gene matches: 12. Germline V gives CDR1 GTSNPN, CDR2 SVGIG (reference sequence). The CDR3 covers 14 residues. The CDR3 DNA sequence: TGTGCCTGGAACCGGGACAGGGAGTTACCGCAGCAGTACTTC. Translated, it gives CAWNRDRELPQQYF.

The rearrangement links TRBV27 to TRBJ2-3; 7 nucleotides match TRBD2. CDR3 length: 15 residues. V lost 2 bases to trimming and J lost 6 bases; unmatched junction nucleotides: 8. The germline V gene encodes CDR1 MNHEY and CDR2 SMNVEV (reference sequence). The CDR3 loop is CASSLRAGVRDTQYF. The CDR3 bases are TGTGCCAGCAGTTTAAGGGCGGGGGTGCGTGATACGCAGTATTTT.

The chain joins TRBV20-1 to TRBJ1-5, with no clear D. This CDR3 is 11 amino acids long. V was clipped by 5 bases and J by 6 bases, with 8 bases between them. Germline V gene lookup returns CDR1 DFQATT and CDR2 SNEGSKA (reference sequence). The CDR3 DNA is TGCAGTGCTGGTAGCGCTCAGCCCCAGCATTTT. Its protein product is CSAGSAQPQHF.

CDR3 DNA sequence: TGTGCCAGCAGCGTAGGACAGAGAACTAACTATGGCTACACCTTC. It translates to CASSVGQRTNYGYTF. J is TRBJ1-2 and V is TRBV9; TRBD1 might be the D (5 bases). Germline CDR1 SGDLS, CDR2 YYNGEE. The CDR3 is made up of 15 amino acids. V was shortened by 0 bases and J by 0 bases, with 9 bases between the two germline ends.